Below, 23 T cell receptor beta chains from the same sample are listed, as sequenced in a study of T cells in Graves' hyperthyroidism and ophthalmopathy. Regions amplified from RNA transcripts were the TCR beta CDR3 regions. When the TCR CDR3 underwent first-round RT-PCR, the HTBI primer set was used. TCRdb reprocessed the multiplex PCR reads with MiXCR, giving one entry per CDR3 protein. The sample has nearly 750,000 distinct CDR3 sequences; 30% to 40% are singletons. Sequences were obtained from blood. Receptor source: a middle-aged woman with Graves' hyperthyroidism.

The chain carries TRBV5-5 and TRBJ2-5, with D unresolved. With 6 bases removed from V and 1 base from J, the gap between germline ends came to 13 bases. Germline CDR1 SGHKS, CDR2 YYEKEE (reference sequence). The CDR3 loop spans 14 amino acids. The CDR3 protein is CASIGRDSQETQYF. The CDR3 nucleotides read TGTGCCAGCATTGGTAGGGATTCCCAAGAGACCCAGTACTTC.

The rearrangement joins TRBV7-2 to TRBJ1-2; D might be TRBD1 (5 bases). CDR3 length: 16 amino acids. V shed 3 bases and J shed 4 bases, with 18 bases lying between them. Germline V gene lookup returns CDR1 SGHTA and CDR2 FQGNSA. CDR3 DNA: TGTGCCAGCAGCTTGGCCCCTCTGGGGGGAGTCTATGGCTACACCTTC. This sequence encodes CASSLAPLGGVYGYTF.

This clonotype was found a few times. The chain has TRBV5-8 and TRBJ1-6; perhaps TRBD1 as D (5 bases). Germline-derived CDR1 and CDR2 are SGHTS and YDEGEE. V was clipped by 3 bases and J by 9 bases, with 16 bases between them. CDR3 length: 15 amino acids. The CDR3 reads CASSWQGGSRSPLHF. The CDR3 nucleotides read TGTGCCAGCAGCTGGCAGGGTGGGAGTCGTTCACCCCTCCACTTT.

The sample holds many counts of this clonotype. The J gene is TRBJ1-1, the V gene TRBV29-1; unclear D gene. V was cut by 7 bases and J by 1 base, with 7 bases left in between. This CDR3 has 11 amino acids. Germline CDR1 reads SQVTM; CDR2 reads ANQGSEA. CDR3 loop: CSATENTEAFF. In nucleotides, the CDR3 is TGCAGCGCTACAGAGAACACTGAAGCTTTCTTT.

Here the CDR3 reads CASSQAVGPAYEQYF. The CDR3, as DNA: TGCGCCAGCAGCCAAGCTGTGGGACCGGCCTACGAGCAGTACTTC. The chain couples TRBV4-1 to TRBJ2-7; D possibly uses TRBD1 or TRBD2 (5 bases each). V was clipped by 1 base and J by 2 bases, with 12 bases between them. Germline assignment: CDR1 MGHRA and CDR2 YSYEKL. CDR3 size: 15 residues.

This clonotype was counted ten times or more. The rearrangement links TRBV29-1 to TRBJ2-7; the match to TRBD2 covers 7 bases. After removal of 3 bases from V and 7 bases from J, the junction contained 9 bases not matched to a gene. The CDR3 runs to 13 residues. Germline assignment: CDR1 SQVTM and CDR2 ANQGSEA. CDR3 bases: TGCAGCGTTGAGGGGGACTACGCAGGGGAGCAGTACTTC. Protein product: CSVEGDYAGEQYF.

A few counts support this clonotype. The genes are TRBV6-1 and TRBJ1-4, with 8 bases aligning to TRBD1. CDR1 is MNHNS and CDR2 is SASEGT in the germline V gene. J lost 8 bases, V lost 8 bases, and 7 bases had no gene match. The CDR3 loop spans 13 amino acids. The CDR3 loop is CASGQGGGEKLFF. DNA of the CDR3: TGTGCCAGCGGACAGGGAGGGGGAGAAAAACTGTTTTTT.

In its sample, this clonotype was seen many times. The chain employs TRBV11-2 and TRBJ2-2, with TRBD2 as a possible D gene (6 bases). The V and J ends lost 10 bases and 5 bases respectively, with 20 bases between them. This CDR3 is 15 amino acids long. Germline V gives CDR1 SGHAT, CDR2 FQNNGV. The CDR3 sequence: CATDPPPGLTGELFF. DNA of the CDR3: TGTGCCACCGACCCCCCACCGGGACTTACCGGGGAGCTGTTTTTT.

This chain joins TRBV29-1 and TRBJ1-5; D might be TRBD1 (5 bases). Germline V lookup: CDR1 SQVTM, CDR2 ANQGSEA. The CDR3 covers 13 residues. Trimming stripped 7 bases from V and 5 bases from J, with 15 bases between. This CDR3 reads CSASGVEDQPQHF. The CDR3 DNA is TGCAGCGCTTCGGGGGTAGAGGATCAGCCCCAGCATTTT. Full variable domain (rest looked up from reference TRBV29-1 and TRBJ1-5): SAVISQKPSRDICQRGTSLTIQCQVDSQVTMMFWYRQQPGQSLTLIATANQGSEATYESGFVIDKFPISRPNLTFSTLTVSNMSPEDSSIYLCSASGVEDQPQHFGDGTRLSIL.

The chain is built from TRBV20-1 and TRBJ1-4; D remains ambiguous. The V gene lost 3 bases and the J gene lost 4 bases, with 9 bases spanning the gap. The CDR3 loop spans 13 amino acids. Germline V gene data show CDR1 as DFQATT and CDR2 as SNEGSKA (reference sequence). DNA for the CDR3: TGCAGTGCTAGTGCGCCGAGTAATGAAAAACTGTTTTTT. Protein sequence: CSASAPSNEKLFF.

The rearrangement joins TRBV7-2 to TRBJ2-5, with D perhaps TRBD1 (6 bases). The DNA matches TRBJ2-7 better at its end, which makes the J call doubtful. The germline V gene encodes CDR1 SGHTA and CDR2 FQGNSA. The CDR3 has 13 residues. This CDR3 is CASRTQGAYEQYF. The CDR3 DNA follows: TGTGCCAGCAGGACACAGGGCGCGTACGAGCAGTACTTC.

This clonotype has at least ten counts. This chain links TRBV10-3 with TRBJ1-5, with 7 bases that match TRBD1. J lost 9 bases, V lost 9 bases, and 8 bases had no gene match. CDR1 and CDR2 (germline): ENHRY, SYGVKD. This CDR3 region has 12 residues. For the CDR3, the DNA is TGTGCCATAGGACAGGACCAGGGGCCCCAGCATTTT. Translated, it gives CAIGQDQGPQHF.

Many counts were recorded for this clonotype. Here the CDR3 reads CASRDKFLNEAFF. CDR3 bases: TGTGCCAGCAGGGACAAATTCCTAAATGAAGCTTTCTTT. The chain employs TRBV25-1 and TRBJ1-1; TRBD1 might be the D (5 bases). CDR1 is MGHDK and CDR2 is SYGVNS in the germline V gene. This CDR3 comprises 13 residues. V dropped 6 bases and J dropped 7 bases, with 15 bases sitting between them. The whole variable domain, remainder taken from reference TRBV25-1 and TRBJ1-1, is EADIYQTPRYLVIGTGKKITLECSQTMGHDKMYWYQQDPGMELHLIHYSYGVNSTEKGDLSSESTVSRIRTEHFPLTLESARPSHTSQYLCASRDKFLNEAFFGQGTRLTVV.

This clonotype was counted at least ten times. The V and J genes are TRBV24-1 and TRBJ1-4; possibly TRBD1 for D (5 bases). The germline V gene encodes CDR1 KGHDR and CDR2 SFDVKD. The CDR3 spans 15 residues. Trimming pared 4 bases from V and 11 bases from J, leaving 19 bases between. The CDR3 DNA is TGTGCCACCAGTGAAACCGGGACCGGTTCCTCCAAACTGTTTTTT. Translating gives CATSETGTGSSKLFF.

For the CDR3, the DNA is TGCAGTGCCACGGGTGGCGGGGGGACTGAGCAGTTCTTC. Amino acid sequence: CSATGGGGTEQFF. The V call is TRBV20-1, the J call TRBJ2-1; TRBD2 aligns across 8 bases. There are 13 residues in the CDR3. Germline lookup yields CDR1 DFQATT and CDR2 SNEGSKA (reference sequence). Losses at the gene ends were 6 bases for V and 9 bases for J; bases not matched to a gene: 10.

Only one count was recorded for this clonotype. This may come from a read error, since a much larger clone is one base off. The CDR3: CASSSPYDRGRGCTF. CDR3 DNA sequence: TGTGCCAGCAGCTCCCCCTATGACAGGGGGCGGGGCTGCACCTTC. This rearrangement joins TRBV7-2 to TRBJ1-2; 10 nucleotides align to TRBD1. Germline V gives CDR1 SGHTA, CDR2 FQGNSA. CDR3 size: 15 residues.

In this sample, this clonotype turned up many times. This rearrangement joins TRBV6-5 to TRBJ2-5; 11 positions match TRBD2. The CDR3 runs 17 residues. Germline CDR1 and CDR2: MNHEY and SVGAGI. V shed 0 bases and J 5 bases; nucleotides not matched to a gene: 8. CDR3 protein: CASSYSIRLAGGETQYF. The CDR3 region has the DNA TGTGCCAGCAGTTACTCTATCAGGCTAGCGGGAGGTGAGACCCAGTACTTC.

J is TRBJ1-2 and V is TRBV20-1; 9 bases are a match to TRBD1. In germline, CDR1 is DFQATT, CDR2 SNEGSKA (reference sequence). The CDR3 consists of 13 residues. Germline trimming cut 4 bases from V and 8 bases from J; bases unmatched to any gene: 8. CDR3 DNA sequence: TGCAGTGCTACTGGGACAGGGCTAGGAGGCTACACCTTC. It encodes CSATGTGLGGYTF.

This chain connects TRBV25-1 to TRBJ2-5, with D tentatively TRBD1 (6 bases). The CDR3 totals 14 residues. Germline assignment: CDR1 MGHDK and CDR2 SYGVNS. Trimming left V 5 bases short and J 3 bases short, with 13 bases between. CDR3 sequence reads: CASSLTGPEETQYF. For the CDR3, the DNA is TGTGCCAGCAGTCTGACAGGACCCGAAGAGACCCAGTACTTC. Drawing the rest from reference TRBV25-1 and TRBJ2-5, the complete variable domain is EADIYQTPRYLVIGTGKKITLECSQTMGHDKMYWYQQDPGMELHLIHYSYGVNSTEKGDLSSESTVSRIRTEHFPLTLESARPSHTSQYLCASSLTGPEETQYFGPGTRLLVL.

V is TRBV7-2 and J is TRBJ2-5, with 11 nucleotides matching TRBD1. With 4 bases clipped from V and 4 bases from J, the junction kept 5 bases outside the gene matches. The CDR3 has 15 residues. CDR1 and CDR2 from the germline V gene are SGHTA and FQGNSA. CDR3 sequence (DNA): TGTGCCAGCAGCTCCGGACAGGGGGCTTTAGAGACCCAGTACTTC. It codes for CASSSGQGALETQYF.

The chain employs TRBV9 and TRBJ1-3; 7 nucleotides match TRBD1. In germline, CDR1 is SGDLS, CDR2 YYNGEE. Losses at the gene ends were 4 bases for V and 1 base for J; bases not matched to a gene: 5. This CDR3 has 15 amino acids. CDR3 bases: TGTGCCAGCAGCATGACAGGGCAATCTGGAAACACCATATATTTT. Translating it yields CASSMTGQSGNTIYF. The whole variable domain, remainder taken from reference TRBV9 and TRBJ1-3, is DSGVTQTPKHLITATGQRVTLRCSPRSGDLSVYWYQQSLDQGLQFLIQYYNGEERAKGNILERFSAQQFPDLHSELNLSSLELGDSALYFCASSMTGQSGNTIYFGEGSWLTVV.

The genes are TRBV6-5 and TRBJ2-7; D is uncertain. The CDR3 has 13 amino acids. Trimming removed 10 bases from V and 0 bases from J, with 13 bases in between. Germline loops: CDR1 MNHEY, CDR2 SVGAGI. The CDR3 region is CAIRSATSYEQYF. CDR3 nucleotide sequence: TGTGCCATCAGGTCAGCCACCTCCTACGAGCAGTACTTC.

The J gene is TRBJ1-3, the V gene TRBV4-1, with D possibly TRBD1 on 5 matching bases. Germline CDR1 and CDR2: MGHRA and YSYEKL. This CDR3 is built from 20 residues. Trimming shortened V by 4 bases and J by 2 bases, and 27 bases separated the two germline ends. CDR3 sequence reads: CASSPPRGQGNGEAGNTIYF. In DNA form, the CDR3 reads TGCGCCAGCAGCCCACCGCGAGGCCAGGGAAATGGGGAGGCTGGAAACACCATATATTTT.